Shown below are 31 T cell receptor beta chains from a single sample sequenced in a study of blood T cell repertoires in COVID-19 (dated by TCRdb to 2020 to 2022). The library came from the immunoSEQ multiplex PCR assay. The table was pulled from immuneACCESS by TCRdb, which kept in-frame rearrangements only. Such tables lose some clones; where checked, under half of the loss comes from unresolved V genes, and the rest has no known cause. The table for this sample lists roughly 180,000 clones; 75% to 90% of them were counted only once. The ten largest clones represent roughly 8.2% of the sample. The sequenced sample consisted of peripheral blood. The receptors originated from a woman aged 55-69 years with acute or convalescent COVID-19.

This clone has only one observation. CDR3 region: CASSVFAGVETQYF. DNA of the CDR3: TGTGCCAGCAGTGTGTTTGCGGGAGTAGAGACCCAGTACTTC. The gene calls are TRBV25-1 and TRBJ2-5; 7 bases agree with TRBD2. The CDR3 loop spans 14 amino acids. Per the germline V gene, CDR1 is MGHDK and CDR2 is SYGVNS. The ends lost 4 bases at V and 4 bases at J; junction bases unmatched: 6.

The chain's CDR3 is CASSLTAASGSSYNEQFF. The CDR3 DNA is TGTGCCAGCAGCTTAACAGCGGCTAGCGGAAGCTCCTACAATGAGCAGTTCTTC. V and J are TRBV7-3 and TRBJ2-1; 7 nucleotides match TRBD2. This CDR3 is built from 18 residues. Trimming took 0 bases from V and 0 from J; bases not matched to a gene: 8. Per the germline V gene, CDR1 is SGHTA and CDR2 is FQGTGA.

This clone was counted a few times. CDR3 protein: CASGFFSGQVELRSGNTIYF. CDR3 bases: TGTGCTAGTGGTTTCTTCTCGGGACAGGTAGAATTGAGGTCTGGAAACACCATATATTTT. The gene calls are TRBV12-5 and TRBJ1-3; 8 nucleotides match TRBD1. This CDR3 is built from 20 residues. Trimming removed 3 bases from V and 1 base from J; junction bases left unmatched: 17. Germline V gene sequence: CDR1 LGHNT, CDR2 FRNRAP.

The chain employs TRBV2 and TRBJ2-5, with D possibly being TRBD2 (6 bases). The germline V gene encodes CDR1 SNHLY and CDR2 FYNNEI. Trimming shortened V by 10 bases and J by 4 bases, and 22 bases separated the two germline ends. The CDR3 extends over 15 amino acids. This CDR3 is CATQEGLFNGETQYF. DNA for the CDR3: TGTGCCACGCAGGAGGGGTTGTTTAATGGAGAGACCCAGTACTTC.

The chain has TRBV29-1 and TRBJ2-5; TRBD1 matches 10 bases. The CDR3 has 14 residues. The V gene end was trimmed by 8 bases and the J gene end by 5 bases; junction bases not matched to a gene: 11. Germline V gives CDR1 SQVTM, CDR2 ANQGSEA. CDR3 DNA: TGCAGCTCTCTCCCCGGGACAGGGGAGGAGACCCAGTACTTC. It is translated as CSSLPGTGEETQYF.

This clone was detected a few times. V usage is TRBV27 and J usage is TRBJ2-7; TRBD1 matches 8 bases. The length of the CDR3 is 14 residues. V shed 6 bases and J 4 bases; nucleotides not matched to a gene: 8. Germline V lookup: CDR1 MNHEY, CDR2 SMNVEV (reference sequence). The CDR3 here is CASSVGQGGYEQYF. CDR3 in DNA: TGTGCCAGCAGCGTCGGACAGGGTGGGTACGAGCAGTACTTC.

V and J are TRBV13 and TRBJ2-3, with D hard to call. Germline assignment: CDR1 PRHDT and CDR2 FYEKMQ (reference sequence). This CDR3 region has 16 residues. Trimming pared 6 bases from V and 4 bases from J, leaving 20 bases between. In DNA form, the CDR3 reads TGTGCCAGCAGTAAATATTCTCAGCGCGGAGCAGATACGCAGTATTTT. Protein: CASSKYSQRGADTQYF.

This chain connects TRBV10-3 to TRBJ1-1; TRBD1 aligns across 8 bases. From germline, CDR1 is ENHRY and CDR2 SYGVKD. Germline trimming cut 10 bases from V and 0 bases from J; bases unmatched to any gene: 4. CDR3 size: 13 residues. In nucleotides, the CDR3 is TGTGCCACGCAGGGGGCAATGAACACTGAAGCTTTCTTT. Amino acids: CATQGAMNTEAFF.

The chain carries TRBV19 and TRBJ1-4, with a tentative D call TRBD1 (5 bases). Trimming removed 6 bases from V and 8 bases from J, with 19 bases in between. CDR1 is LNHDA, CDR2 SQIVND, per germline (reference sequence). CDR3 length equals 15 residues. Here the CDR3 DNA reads TGTGCCAGTAGCTCGGAGGGGATTCCTTCGGAAAAACTGTTTTTT. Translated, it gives CASSSEGIPSEKLFF.

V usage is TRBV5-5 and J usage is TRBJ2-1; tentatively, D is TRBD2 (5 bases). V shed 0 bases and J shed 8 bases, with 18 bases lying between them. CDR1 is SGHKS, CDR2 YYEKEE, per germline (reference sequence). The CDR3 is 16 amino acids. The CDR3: CASSLVTGLLVYEQFF. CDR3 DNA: TGTGCCAGCAGCTTGGTGACCGGACTCCTCGTCTATGAGCAGTTCTTC.

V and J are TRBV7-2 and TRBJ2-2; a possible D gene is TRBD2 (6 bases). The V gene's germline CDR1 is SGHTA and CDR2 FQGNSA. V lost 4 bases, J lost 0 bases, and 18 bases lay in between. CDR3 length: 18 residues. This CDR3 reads CASSSTYLAVANTGELFF. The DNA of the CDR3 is TGTGCCAGCAGCTCTACATATTTAGCGGTCGCGAACACCGGGGAGCTGTTTTTT.

The CDR3 spells CASSRVTSPTDTQYF. In nucleotides, the CDR3 is TGTGCCAGCAGCCGAGTGACTAGCCCCACAGATACGCAGTATTTT. The V call is TRBV3-1 (or the pseudogene TRBV3-2), the J call TRBJ2-3; 7 bases line up with TRBD2. J gave up 2 bases and V 4 bases, and 6 bases lay outside the gene matches. Germline loops: CDR1 LGHDT, CDR2 YNNKEL (reference sequence). CDR3 length equals 15 residues.

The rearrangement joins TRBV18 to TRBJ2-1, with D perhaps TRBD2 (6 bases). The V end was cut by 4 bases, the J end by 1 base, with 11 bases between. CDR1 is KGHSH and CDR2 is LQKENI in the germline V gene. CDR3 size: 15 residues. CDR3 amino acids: CASSLPGASYNEQFF. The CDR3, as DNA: TGTGCCAGCTCACTTCCGGGAGCTTCCTACAATGAGCAGTTCTTC.

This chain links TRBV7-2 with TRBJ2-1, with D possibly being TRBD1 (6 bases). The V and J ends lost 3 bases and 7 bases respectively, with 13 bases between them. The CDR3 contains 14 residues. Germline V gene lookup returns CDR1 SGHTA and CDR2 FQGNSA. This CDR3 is CASSFRGMGNEQFF. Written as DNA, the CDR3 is TGTGCCAGCAGCTTTAGGGGGATGGGGAATGAGCAGTTCTTC.

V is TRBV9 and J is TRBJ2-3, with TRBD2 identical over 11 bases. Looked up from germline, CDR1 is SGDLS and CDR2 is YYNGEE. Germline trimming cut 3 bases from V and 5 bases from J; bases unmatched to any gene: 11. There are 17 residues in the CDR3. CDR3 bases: TGTGCCAGCAGCGCAGAGCCTCTAGCGGGAGGACAAGATACGCAGTATTTT. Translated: CASSAEPLAGGQDTQYF.

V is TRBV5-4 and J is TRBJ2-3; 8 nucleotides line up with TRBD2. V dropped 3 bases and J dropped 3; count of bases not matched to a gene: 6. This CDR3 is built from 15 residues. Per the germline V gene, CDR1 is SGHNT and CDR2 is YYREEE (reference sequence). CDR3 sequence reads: CASSSRGGGTDTQYF. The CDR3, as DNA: TGTGCCAGCAGCTCTCGGGGGGGAGGGACAGATACGCAGTATTTT.

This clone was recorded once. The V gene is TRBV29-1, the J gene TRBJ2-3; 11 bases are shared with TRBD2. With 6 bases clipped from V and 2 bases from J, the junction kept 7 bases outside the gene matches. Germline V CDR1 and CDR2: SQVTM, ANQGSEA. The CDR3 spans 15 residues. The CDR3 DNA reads TGCAGCGTCACCGGGACTAGCGGTCTCACAGATACGCAGTATTTT. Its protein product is CSVTGTSGLTDTQYF.

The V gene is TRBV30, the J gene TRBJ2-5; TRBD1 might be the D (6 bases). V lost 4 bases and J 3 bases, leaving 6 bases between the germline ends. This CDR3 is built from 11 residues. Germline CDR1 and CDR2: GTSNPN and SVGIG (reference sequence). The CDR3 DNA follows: TGTGCCTGGAAGGGGGAAGAGACCCAGTACTTC. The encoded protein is CAWKGEETQYF.

CDR3 amino acids: CASSFTDRANYGYTF. The CDR3 bases are TGTGCCAGCAGCTTCACGGACAGGGCTAACTATGGCTACACCTTC. The chain joins TRBV11-2 to TRBJ1-2; 8 nucleotides match TRBD1. The CDR3 loop spans 15 amino acids. Losses at the gene ends were 3 bases for V and 0 bases for J; bases not matched to a gene: 3. Germline loops: CDR1 SGHAT, CDR2 FQNNGV. Looking up the rest from reference TRBV11-2 and TRBJ1-2 gives the full variable domain: EAGVAQSPRYKIIEKRQSVAFWCNPISGHATLYWYQQILGQGPKLLIQFQNNGVVDDSQLPKDRFSAERLKGVDSTLKIQPAKLEDSAVYLCASSFTDRANYGYTFGSGTRLTVV.

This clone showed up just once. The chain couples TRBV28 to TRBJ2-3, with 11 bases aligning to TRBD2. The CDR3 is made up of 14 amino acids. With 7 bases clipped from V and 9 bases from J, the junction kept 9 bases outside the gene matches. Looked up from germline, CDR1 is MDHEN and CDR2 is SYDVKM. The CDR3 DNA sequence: TGTGCCAGCACCAAAACTAGCGGGAGTTGGACGCAGTATTTT. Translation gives CASTKTSGSWTQYF.

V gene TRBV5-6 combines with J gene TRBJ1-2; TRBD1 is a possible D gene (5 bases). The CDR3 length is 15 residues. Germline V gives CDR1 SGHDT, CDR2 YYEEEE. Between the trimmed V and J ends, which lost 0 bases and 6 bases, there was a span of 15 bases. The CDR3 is CASSLGGSHLDGYTF. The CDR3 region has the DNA TGTGCCAGCAGCTTGGGGGGCTCTCACTTAGATGGCTACACCTTC.

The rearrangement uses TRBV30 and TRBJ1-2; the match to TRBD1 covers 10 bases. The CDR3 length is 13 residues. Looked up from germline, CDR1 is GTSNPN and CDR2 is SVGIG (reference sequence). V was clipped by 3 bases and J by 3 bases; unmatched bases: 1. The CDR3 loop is CAWRGTGDYGYTF. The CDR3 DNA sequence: TGTGCCTGGAGGGGGACAGGGGACTATGGCTACACCTTC.

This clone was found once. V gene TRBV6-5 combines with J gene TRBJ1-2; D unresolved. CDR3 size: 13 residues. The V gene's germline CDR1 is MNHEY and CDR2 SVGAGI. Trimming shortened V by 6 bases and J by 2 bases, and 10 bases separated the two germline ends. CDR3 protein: CASRHDYNYGYTF. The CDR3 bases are TGTGCCAGCAGGCACGACTACAACTATGGCTACACCTTC.

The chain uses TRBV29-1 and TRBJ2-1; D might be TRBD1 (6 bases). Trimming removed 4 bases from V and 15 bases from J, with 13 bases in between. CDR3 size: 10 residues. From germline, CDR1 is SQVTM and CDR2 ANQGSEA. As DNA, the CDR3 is TGCAGCGTTGGAGGGGGAGAGTCGTTCTTC. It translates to CSVGGGESFF.

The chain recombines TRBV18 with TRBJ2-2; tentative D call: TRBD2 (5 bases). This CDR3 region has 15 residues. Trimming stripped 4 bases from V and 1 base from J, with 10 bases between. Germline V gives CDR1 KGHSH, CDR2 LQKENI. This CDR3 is CASSQRAGNTGELFF. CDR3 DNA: TGTGCCAGCTCACAAAGGGCGGGGAACACCGGGGAGCTGTTTTTT.

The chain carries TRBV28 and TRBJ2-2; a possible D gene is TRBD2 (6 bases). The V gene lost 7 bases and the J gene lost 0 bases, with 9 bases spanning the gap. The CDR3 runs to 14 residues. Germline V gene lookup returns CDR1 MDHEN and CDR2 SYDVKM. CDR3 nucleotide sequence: TGTGCCAGCAAACTAGCTTCGAACACCGGGGAGCTGTTTTTT. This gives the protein CASKLASNTGELFF.

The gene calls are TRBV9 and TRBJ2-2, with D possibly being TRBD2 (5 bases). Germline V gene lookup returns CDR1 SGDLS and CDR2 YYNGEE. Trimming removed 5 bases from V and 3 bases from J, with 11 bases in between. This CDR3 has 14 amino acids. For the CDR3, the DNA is TGTGCCAGCAGGGCGGCGGGTCACACCGGGGAGCTGTTTTTT. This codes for CASRAAGHTGELFF. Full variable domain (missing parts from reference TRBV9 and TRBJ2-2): DSGVTQTPKHLITATGQRVTLRCSPRSGDLSVYWYQQSLDQGLQFLIQYYNGEERAKGNILERFSAQQFPDLHSELNLSSLELGDSALYFCASRAAGHTGELFFGEGSRLTVL.

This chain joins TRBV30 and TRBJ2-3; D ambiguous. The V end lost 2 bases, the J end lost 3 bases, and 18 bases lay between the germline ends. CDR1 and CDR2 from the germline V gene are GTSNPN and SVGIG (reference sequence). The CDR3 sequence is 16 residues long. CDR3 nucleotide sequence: TGTGCCTGGAGTTCTGCCTCTACCCATGGTACAGATACGCAGTATTTT. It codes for CAWSSASTHGTDTQYF.

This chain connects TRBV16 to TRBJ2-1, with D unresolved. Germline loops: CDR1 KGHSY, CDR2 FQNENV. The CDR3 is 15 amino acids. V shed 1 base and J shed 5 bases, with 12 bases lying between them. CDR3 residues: CASSQFQSKNNEQFF. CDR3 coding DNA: TGTGCCAGCAGCCAATTCCAATCTAAGAACAATGAGCAGTTCTTC.

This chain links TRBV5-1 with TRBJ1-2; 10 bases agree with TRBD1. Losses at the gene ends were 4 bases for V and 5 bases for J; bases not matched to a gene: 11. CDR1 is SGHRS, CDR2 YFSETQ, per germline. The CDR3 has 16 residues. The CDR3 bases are TGCGCCAGCAGCCCGGGGACAGGGGAGGTCGTATATGGCTACACCTTC. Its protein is CASSPGTGEVVYGYTF.

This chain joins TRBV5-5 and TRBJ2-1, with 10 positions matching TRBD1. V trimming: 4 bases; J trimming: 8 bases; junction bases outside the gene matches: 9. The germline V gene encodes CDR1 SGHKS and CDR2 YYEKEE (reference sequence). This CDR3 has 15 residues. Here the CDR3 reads CASSNDRGLSYEQFF. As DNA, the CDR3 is TGTGCCAGCAGCAACGACAGGGGGCTGAGCTATGAGCAGTTCTTC.